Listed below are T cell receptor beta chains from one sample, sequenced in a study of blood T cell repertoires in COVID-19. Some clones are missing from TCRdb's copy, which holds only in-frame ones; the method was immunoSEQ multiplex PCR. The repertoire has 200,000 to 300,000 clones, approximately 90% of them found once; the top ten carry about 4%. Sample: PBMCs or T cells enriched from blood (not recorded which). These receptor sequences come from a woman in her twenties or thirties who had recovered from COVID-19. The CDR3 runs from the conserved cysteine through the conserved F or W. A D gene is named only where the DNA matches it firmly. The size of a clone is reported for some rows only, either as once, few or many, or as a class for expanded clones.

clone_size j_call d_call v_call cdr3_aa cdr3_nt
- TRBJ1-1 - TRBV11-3 CASSLGAGVNTEAFF TGTGCCAGCAGCTTAGGAGCAGGGGTGAACACTGAAGCTTTCTTT
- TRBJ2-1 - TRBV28 CASRAPGTYNEQFF TGTGCCAGCAGAGCCCCGGGTACCTACAATGAGCAGTTCTTC
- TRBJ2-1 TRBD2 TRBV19 CASSQGLADEQFF TGTGCCAGTAGCCAAGGACTAGCCGATGAGCAGTTCTTC
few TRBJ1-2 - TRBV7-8 CASSLTPGANYGYTF TGTGCCAGCAGCTTGACCCCAGGCGCTAACTATGGCTACACCTTC
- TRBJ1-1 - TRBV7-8 CASSLGRRVTEAFF TGTGCCAGCAGCTTAGGCCGCAGGGTAACTGAAGCTTTCTTT
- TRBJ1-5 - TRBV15 CATSRGGQLDQPQHF TGTGCCACCAGCAGAGGGGGACAACTCGATCAGCCCCAGCATTTT
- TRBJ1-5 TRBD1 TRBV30 CAWSVSAGGMQQPQHF TGTGCCTGGAGTGTATCGGCAGGGGGGATGCAACAGCCCCAGCATTTT
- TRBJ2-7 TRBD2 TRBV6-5 CASRLASGRAYEQYF TGTGCCAGCAGGTTAGCTAGCGGGAGGGCCTACGAGCAGTACTTC
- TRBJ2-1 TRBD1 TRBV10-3 CAISDGQGIDNEQFF TGTGCCATCAGTGACGGACAGGGGATAGACAATGAGCAGTTCTTC
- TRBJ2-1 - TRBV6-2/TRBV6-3 CASSYNDYQYNEQFF TGTGCCAGCAGTTATAACGACTATCAATACAATGAGCAGTTCTTC
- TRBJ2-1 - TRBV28 CASSPQGSEQFF TGTGCCAGCAGCCCTCAGGGGTCCGAGCAGTTCTTC
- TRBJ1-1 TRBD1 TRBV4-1 CASSQGGTDEAFF TGCGCCAGCAGCCAAGGGGGGACAGATGAAGCTTTCTTT
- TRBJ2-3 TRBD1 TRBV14 CASSQWDRGRTDTQYF TGTGCCAGCAGCCAATGGGACAGGGGACGCACAGATACGCAGTATTTT
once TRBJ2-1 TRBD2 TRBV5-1 CASSTALAGGRNEQFF TGCGCCAGCAGCACCGCACTAGCGGGAGGGCGGAATGAGCAGTTCTTC
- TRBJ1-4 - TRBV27 CASSSLGSGTNEKLFF TGTGCCAGCAGTTCCCTAGGATCCGGGACTAATGAAAAACTGTTTTTT